This T cell receptor (beta chain) was captured by sequencing in a study of CD8 T cells in ankylosing spondylitis. Each TCR beta library was made by quantitative 5'-RACE that incorporated molecular barcodes. From the 5' RACE reads, TCRdb called clonotypes with MiXCR, one entry per CDR3 protein. The sample holds 200,000 to 250,000 distinct CDR3 sequences; around 25% are singletons and the top ten take about 7%. The CDR3 is 12 amino acids. Germline-derived CDR1 and CDR2 are DFQATT and SNEGSKA (reference sequence). Trimming took 3 bases from V and 1 from J, leaving 6 bases between them. This sequence originates from a male donor with ankylosing spondylitis or in good health (not recorded which). V gene TRBV20-1 combines with J gene TRBJ1-1; D is undetermined. Sequencing was carried out using blood, either unsorted or a sorted T cell fraction (not recorded which). CDR3 residues: CSASLENTEAFF. In nucleotides, the CDR3 is TGCAGTGCTAGTTTGGAGAACACTGAAGCTTTCTTT.